This entry lists 12 T cell receptor beta chains sequenced from one sample in a study of OX40 agonist ivuxolimab in advanced cancers. The protocol was immunoSEQ multiplex PCR, while the TCRdb copy is restricted to in-frame clones and leaves out a portion. The sample lists under 65,000 clones, 80% to 90% occurring once. The specimen comprised CD4+ or CD8+ T cells sorted from blood, sampled in a trial of the OX40 agonist ivuxolimab. The receptors originated from an adult with an advanced solid tumor such as melanoma, head and neck, liver or kidney cancer.

The chain carries TRBV29-1 and TRBJ1-4, with D perhaps TRBD1 (5 bases). CDR1 is SQVTM and CDR2 is ANQGSEA in the germline V gene. CDR3 length: 13 amino acids. The germline V and J ends were trimmed by 7 bases and 5 bases, with 14 bases remaining between them. The CDR3 here is CSAGDRKNEKLFF. The CDR3 nucleotides are TGCAGCGCCGGGGACCGCAAGAATGAAAAACTGTTTTTT.

The V call is TRBV11-2, the J call TRBJ1-3, with a tentative D call TRBD1 (6 bases). The ends were cut back, 4 bases at V and 0 bases at J, with 16 bases in the middle. Germline loops: CDR1 SGHAT, CDR2 FQNNGV. CDR3 length: 17 amino acids. The CDR3 loop reads CASSSSLNRDSGNTIYF. The CDR3 region has the DNA TGTGCCAGCAGCTCGTCGCTTAACAGGGACTCTGGAAACACCATATATTTT.

CDR3 in DNA: TGTGCCAGCAGGGACGGACTAGCGGAGTACAATGAGCAGTTCTTC. Translating it yields CASRDGLAEYNEQFF. The V and J genes are TRBV7-2 and TRBJ2-1; 10 bases map to TRBD2. Germline V lookup: CDR1 SGHTA, CDR2 FQGNSA. This CDR3 is built from 15 residues. V was pared by 6 bases and J by 4 bases, with 6 bases of the junction left unmatched.

V gene TRBV6-1 combines with J gene TRBJ2-5; TRBD1 or TRBD2 may be the D gene (5 bases each). Germline lookup yields CDR1 MNHNS and CDR2 SASEGT. V shed 2 bases and J shed 4 bases, with 11 bases lying between them. The CDR3 has 14 residues. CDR3 sequence: CASSEQGRGETQYF. The DNA of the CDR3 is TGTGCCAGCAGTGAACAGGGACGGGGAGAGACCCAGTACTTC.

V is TRBV6-5 and J is TRBJ2-2; 8 bases map to TRBD2. The germline V gene encodes CDR1 MNHEY and CDR2 SVGAGI. The junction had 4 bases not matched to a gene; V was cut back by 6 bases and J by 7 bases. The CDR3 has 13 amino acids. The CDR3 sequence: CASSGTRNGELFF. The CDR3 nucleotides read TGTGCCAGCAGCGGGACTAGAAACGGGGAGCTGTTTTTT.

This clone was seen only once. The rearrangement uses TRBV4-1 and TRBJ2-7, with 9 bases identical to TRBD1. Trimming at V came to 4 bases and at J to 6 bases, leaving 7 bases not matched to a gene. This CDR3 is 14 amino acids long. The germline V gene has CDR1 MGHRA and CDR2 YSYEKL. The CDR3 nucleotides are TGCGCCAGCAGCCGGGGGGGACAGGGTTCCGAGCAGTACTTC. Translation: CASSRGGQGSEQYF.

V usage is TRBV2 and J usage is TRBJ1-3; D gene uncertain. The germline V gene has CDR1 SNHLY and CDR2 FYNNEI. V lost 7 bases to trimming and J lost 0 bases, with 13 bases between them. The CDR3 is 15 amino acids. The CDR3 here is CASTETGFSGNTIYF. The CDR3 coding sequence is TGTGCCAGCACCGAAACCGGGTTCTCTGGAAACACCATATATTTT.

Here the CDR3 reads CASSPSPLAQGGYGYTF. In DNA, the CDR3 is TGCGCCAGCAGCCCTTCTCCCCTGGCTCAGGGTGGCTATGGCTACACCTTC. This chain joins TRBV4-1 and TRBJ1-2, with a weak D call TRBD1 (5 bases). V lost 4 bases and J lost 4, with 22 bases in between. Germline V gives CDR1 MGHRA, CDR2 YSYEKL. The CDR3 has 17 amino acids.

This clone was picked up a small number of times. V is TRBV28 and J is TRBJ2-3; the D is unclear. Germline CDR1 and CDR2: MDHEN and SYDVKM. The CDR3 consists of 15 residues. Deletions cut 5 bases from V and 2 bases from J, with 14 bases between. CDR3 loop: CASSRADVSTDTQYF. The CDR3 DNA sequence: TGTGCCAGCAGTCGGGCGGACGTCTCCACAGATACGCAGTATTTT.

V is TRBV7-3 and J is TRBJ2-5, with no clear D. V lost 5 bases and J 5 bases, leaving 18 bases between the germline ends. This CDR3 has 15 residues. In germline, CDR1 is SGHTA, CDR2 FQGTGA. The CDR3 coding sequence is TGTGCCAGCAGCCCAAATGCGCAGGAGTACGAGACCCAGTACTTC. Protein sequence: CASSPNAQEYETQYF. The full variable domain, completed using reference TRBV7-3 and TRBJ2-5, is GAGVSQTPSNKVTEKGKYVELRCDPISGHTALYWYRQSLGQGPEFLIYFQGTGAADDSGLPNDRFFAVRPEGSVSTLKIQRTERGDSAVYLCASSPNAQEYETQYFGPGTRLLVL.

The V gene is TRBV11-2, the J gene TRBJ1-2; TRBD1 matches 12 bases. Germline loops: CDR1 SGHAT, CDR2 FQNNGV. The CDR3 sequence is 14 residues long. V lost 4 bases to trimming and J lost 7 bases; unmatched junction nucleotides: 4. The CDR3 bases are TGTGCCAGCAGCTCGGGACAGGGGGCTTTTGGCTACACCTTC. Amino acids: CASSSGQGAFGYTF.

This rearrangement joins TRBV5-1 to TRBJ2-3; 7 positions match TRBD2. Germline CDR1 reads SGHRS; CDR2 reads YFSETQ. The CDR3 contains 14 residues. V dropped 4 bases and J dropped 2; count of bases not matched to a gene: 4. The CDR3 sequence: CASSPGLPTDTQYF. CDR3 sequence (DNA): TGCGCCAGCAGCCCGGGACTACCCACAGATACGCAGTATTTT.